This T cell receptor beta chain was recovered during a study of shared clonotypes between healthy human individuals (dated by TCRdb to about 2020). As for the study more broadly: The cohort comprised a couple of women and a few men aged 18 to 49 years. Per donor, three plates each were used for CD4 naive and CD4 memory, two for CD8 naive, and one for CD8 memory. To estimate repertoire size and how much clonotype sharing occurs between individuals, the study deeply sequenced the blood TCR repertoires of five healthy adults. To increase sequencing depth and limit assay-specific biases, TCR repertoire library preparation and sequencing were carried out by different laboratories using diverse techniques. Between about 0.94 and 10 billion PBMCs per donor were obtained by leukapheresis.

The donors were healthy, HIV-negative adults with no recently reported acute infections or vaccinations. All donors were Caucasian adults living in Nashville, Tennessee, USA. CD4+ T cells were enriched by magnetic negative selection; naive cells were then positively selected on CD45RA, and the negative fraction formed the memory subset. Blood was obtained by leukapheresis, after which PBMCs were separated by Ficoll-Histopaque density gradient centrifugation and cryopreserved in liquid nitrogen vapor phase. Purity and quantity of every magnetically sorted T cell population were checked by analytical flow cytometry. Genomic DNA was isolated from each sorted fraction and quantified by UV absorbance on a Nanodrop 2000c. As to this clone: The antigen this receptor binds is unknown. Nothing much larger sits one base from this clone, and base qualities are not available.

TCR CDR3 regions were amplified from genomic DNA by multiplex PCR using the deep immunoSEQ assay. For each cell subset, the extracted genomic DNA was distributed evenly across all wells of several immunoSEQ 96-well plates, and each plate served as one replicate. For sorted subsets, around 200 ng genomic DNA, equal to some 30,000 T cell genomes, was loaded into each replicate PCR. Purified libraries were measured with a Qubit 3.0 fluorometer, size-checked on a Bioanalyzer 2100, and measured again with the KAPA Library Quantification kit. Every immunoSEQ 96-well plate was sequenced on a separate single-read 150-cycle Illumina NextSeq 550 flow cell. The authors' pipeline ran thus. Because only junctional sequences without quality scores were contained in the immunoSEQ output, filtering matching that applied to full-length reads could not be performed. Sequences were annotated with PyIR, a Python wrapper for IgBLAST v1.9, using IMGT germline references to assign V/J genes and CDR3. Reads were removed for weak V/J assignments (E-value above 1e-6), missing CDR3, stop codons, out-of-frame junctions, or ambiguous translated residues. V3J clonotypes were defined as sequences sharing the same inferred V gene, J gene, and CDR3 amino acid sequence. Percentage overlap between repertoires was computed as shared unique clonotypes divided by the size of the smaller repertoire. Repertoire richness was assessed with RTK rarefaction, the Chao1 estimator, and Recon v2.1 estimates of unobserved clonotypes. OLGA was used to compute generation probabilities for all TCRbeta clonotypes that the gDNA method yielded from a handful of donors. Entries here come from immuneACCESS through TCRdb and include only in-frame sequences with V and J called. Some clones fail to appear in such tables; in the studies checked, an unresolved V gene covers under half of the shortfall, and the cause of the remainder is unknown. That table supplies the V and J calls and clone size; D and trimming were determined from the DNA. For this sample there are 900,000 to 1,200,000 clones; about 80% appear just once. Roughly 0.62% of the sample rests with the top ten.

Sequences MNHEY (CDR1) and SVGAGI (CDR2) are obtained from the germline V gene. The CDR3 holds 13 amino acids from the cysteine to the phenylalanine. The only DNA kept is the CDR3, 39 bases in frame from the first base. Cut back by 8 bases and 10 bases, the V and J ends lie 15 bases apart. What the research found in general, with its limitations: The genetic and exposure-history diversity represented was limited by the small number of donors. Higher generation probabilities were observed for clonotypes shared by all four sorted-subset donors than for non-shared clonotypes. Roughly 5% of naive CD4, 3.5% of naive CD8, approximately 2.2% of memory CD4, and 0.35% to 0.4% of memory CD8 clonotypes were shared across several donors. Rarefaction of sorted-subset datasets indicated incomplete sequencing despite the large sequencing depth. Naive subsets generally had larger estimated clonotype richness than memory subsets. Pairwise subsampling indicated that sequencing depth was expected to affect the degree of clonotype sharing among donors. Sampling was limited to blood, and TCR repertoires in tissue likely differ from TCR repertoires in blood.

This TCR was recovered from a man between 18 and 35 years old in good health. Some clones in this sample may be carry-over from other donors' samples. The material sequenced was memory CD4+ T cells from PBMCs. What the cell subset or site label conveys for this sample: CD45RA-negative fraction. The chain is encoded by TRBV6-5 joined to TRBJ1-6; the D gene cannot be resolved reliably. CDR3 protein: CASGITQESPLHF. The DNA is TGTGCCAGCGGGATAACTCAGGAATCACCCCTCCACTTT.